These 4 T cell receptor beta chains were all obtained from the same sample, sequenced in a study of response to subunit inactivated influenza vaccine. A single record per CDR3 protein comes from TCRdb applying MiXCR to the RT-PCR reads. The sample lists approximately 490,000 distinct CDR3 sequences, roughly 7.9% occurring once. The sample in question was PBMCs from blood, obtained around 25 months after vaccination. Every receptor here comes from a man between 50 and 69 years old who received an inactivated influenza vaccine.

This sequence joins TRBV9 and TRBJ2-3, with a possible D match to TRBD1 (6 bases). The CDR3 runs to 14 residues. Trimming stripped 3 bases from V and 2 bases from J, with 10 bases between. CDR1 SGDLS and CDR2 YYNGEE come from the germline V gene. CDR3 in amino acids: CASSAGTHTDTQYF. The CDR3 nucleotides are TGTGCCAGCAGCGCTGGGACACACACAGATACGCAGTATTTT.

This clonotype was observed many times. The gene calls are TRBV6-5 and TRBJ1-1, with D unresolved. Looked up from germline, CDR1 is MNHEY and CDR2 is SVGAGI. V lost 6 bases and J lost 7, with 21 bases in between. The CDR3 totals 15 residues. The CDR3 coding sequence is TGTGCCAGCAGGTACGGGTCGGGGAGTCCCTTTGAAGCTTTCTTT. This translates into CASRYGSGSPFEAFF.

This clonotype was counted at least ten times. V gene TRBV6-1 combines with J gene TRBJ2-7; D call uncertain. Between the trimmed V and J ends, which lost 6 bases and 0 bases, there was a span of 9 bases. Germline V gene sequence: CDR1 MNHNS, CDR2 SASEGT. CDR3 length equals 13 residues. CDR3 DNA sequence: TGTGCCAGCAGCCGCTTGTCCTCCTACGAGCAGTACTTC. Translation: CASSRLSSYEQYF.

V gene TRBV6-2 or TRBV6-3 combines with J gene TRBJ2-7; D is undetermined. The CDR3 runs to 15 residues. CDR1 is MNHEY, CDR2 SVGEGT, per germline. The ends were cut back, 2 bases at V and 0 bases at J, with 11 bases in the middle. CDR3 sequence reads: CASSYGPTHSYEQYF. The DNA for the CDR3 is TGTGCCAGCAGTTACGGCCCGACCCACTCCTACGAGCAGTACTTC.